These 11 T cell receptor beta chains originate from one sample sequenced in a study of T cell changes during pregnancy in multiple sclerosis. Profiled with immunoSEQ multiplex PCR; TCRdb holds only in-frame clones, not every one. Of under 70,000 clones in the sample, 85% to 95% were seen once. The specimen comprised peripheral blood, sampled in the third trimester of pregnancy. The receptors stem from a female donor in good health, enrolled as a control in a pregnancy study.

The chain combines TRBV7-8 with TRBJ2-1, with D perhaps TRBD2 (5 bases). Germline-derived CDR1 and CDR2 are SGHVS and FQNEAQ. The V end lost 2 bases, the J end lost 5 bases, and 10 bases lay between the germline ends. CDR3 length: 14 amino acids. The DNA of the CDR3 is TGTGCCAGCAGCTTACGGCTAGCTGACAATGAGCAGTTCTTC. Translation: CASSLRLADNEQFF. Full variable domain (missing parts from reference TRBV7-8 and TRBJ2-1): GAGVSQSPRYKVAKRGQDVALRCDPISGHVSLFWYQQALGQGPEFLTYFQNEAQLDKSGLPSDRFFAERPEGSVSTLKIQRTQQEDSAVYLCASSLRLADNEQFFGPGTRLTVL.

The chain uses TRBV18 and TRBJ2-1; maybe TRBD2 (5 bases). Trimming took 3 bases from V and 7 from J, leaving 10 bases between them. Germline V gives CDR1 KGHSH, CDR2 LQKENI. CDR3 size: 13 residues. The CDR3 spells CASSPTGVNEQFF. In nucleotides, the CDR3 is TGTGCCAGCTCACCTACCGGGGTGAATGAGCAGTTCTTC. The full variable domain, completed using reference TRBV18 and TRBJ2-1, is NAGVMQNPRHLVRRRGQEARLRCSPMKGHSHVYWYRQLPEEGLKFMVYLQKENIIDESGMPKERFSAEFPKEGPSILRIQQVVRGDSAAYFCASSPTGVNEQFFGPGTRLTVL.

The chain has TRBV6-1 and TRBJ2-7; 9 positions agree with TRBD2. Trimming removed 6 bases from V and 2 bases from J; junction bases left unmatched: 5. This CDR3 is built from 14 residues. In germline, CDR1 is MNHNS, CDR2 SASEGT. CDR3 sequence: CASRASGAAYEQYF. CDR3 in DNA: TGTGCCAGCAGGGCTAGCGGGGCTGCCTACGAGCAGTACTTC.

The chain uses TRBV27 and TRBJ2-7, with D perhaps matching TRBD1 (5 bases). The germline V and J ends were trimmed by 4 bases and 2 bases, with 9 bases remaining between them. The germline gives CDR1 MNHEY, CDR2 SMNVEV (reference sequence). This CDR3 is built from 13 residues. The CDR3 reads CASSYGRAYEQYF. In nucleotides, the CDR3 is TGTGCCAGCAGTTATGGCAGGGCCTACGAGCAGTACTTC.

The genes are TRBV7-9 and TRBJ2-1; D uncertain. The CDR3 is 13 residues long. Germline V lookup: CDR1 SEHNR, CDR2 FQNEAQ (reference sequence). The germline V and J ends were trimmed by 3 bases and 7 bases, with 10 bases remaining between them. CDR3: CASSFLTWNEQFF. Here the CDR3 DNA reads TGTGCCAGCAGCTTTCTAACGTGGAATGAGCAGTTCTTC.

The count of this clone is one. V is TRBV7-3 and J is TRBJ2-4, with 7 nucleotides matching TRBD2. The CDR3 totals 12 residues. Unmatched junction bases numbered 2, after V lost 5 bases and J lost 7 bases. CDR1 SGHTA and CDR2 FQGTGA come from the germline V gene. The CDR3 DNA reads TGTGCCAGCAGCGGGGGAGGGAACATTCAGTACTTC. Its protein is CASSGGGNIQYF.

The chain joins TRBV6-6 to TRBJ2-1, with a possible D match to TRBD2 (5 bases). CDR1 is MNHNY and CDR2 is SVGAGI in the germline V gene (reference sequence). There are 12 residues in the CDR3. Trimming took off 6 bases at V and 2 bases at J, with 5 bases between the two ends. The CDR3 reads CASRTTYNEQFF. The CDR3 bases are TGTGCCAGCAGGACTACCTACAATGAGCAGTTCTTC.

V gene TRBV18 combines with J gene TRBJ1-3; D might be TRBD1 (5 bases). Between the trimmed V and J ends, which lost 3 bases and 1 base, there was a span of 16 bases. Germline CDR1 and CDR2: KGHSH and LQKENI. The CDR3 totals 17 residues. The CDR3 here is CASSPPWTLNSGNTIYF. CDR3 DNA sequence: TGTGCCAGCTCACCTCCCTGGACACTAAATTCTGGAAACACCATATATTTT.

The rearrangement links TRBV5-1 to TRBJ2-5; perhaps TRBD2 as D (5 bases). In germline, CDR1 is SGHRS, CDR2 YFSETQ. The germline V and J ends were trimmed by 2 bases and 3 bases, with 8 bases remaining between them. The CDR3 has 13 residues. CDR3 amino acids: CASSFSGKETQYF. The DNA of the CDR3 is TGCGCCAGCAGCTTTTCGGGGAAAGAGACCCAGTACTTC.

The J gene is TRBJ1-2, the V gene TRBV5-4, with 8 bases that match TRBD1. Looked up from germline, CDR1 is SGHNT and CDR2 is YYREEE (reference sequence). Trimming at V came to 4 bases and at J to 8 bases, leaving 10 bases not matched to a gene. The CDR3 is made up of 14 amino acids. In DNA form, the CDR3 reads TGTGCCAGCAGCCTGGACAGGGCGAAGAGCGGCTACACCTTC. Translating it yields CASSLDRAKSGYTF.

The chain uses TRBV30 and TRBJ1-3; unclear D gene. CDR3 length: 12 residues. In germline, CDR1 is GTSNPN, CDR2 SVGIG (reference sequence). Trimming stripped 7 bases from V and 4 bases from J, with 11 bases between. CDR3 sequence reads: CALTDPGNTIYF. The CDR3, as DNA: TGTGCCTTAACAGATCCCGGAAACACCATATATTTT.